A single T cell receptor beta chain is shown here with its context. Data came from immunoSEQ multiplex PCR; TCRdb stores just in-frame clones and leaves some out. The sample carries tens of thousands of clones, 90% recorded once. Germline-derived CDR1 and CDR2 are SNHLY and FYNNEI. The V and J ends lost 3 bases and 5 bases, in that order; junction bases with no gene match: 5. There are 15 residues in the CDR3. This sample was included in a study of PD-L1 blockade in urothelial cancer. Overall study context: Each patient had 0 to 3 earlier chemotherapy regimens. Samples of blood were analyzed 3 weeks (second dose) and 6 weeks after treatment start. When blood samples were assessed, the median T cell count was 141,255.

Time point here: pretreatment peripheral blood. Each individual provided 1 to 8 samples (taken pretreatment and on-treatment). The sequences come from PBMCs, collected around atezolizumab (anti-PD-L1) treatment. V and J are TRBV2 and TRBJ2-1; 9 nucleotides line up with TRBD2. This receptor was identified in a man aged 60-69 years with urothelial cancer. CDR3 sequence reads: CASSDASGINNEQFF. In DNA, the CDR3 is TGTGCCAGCAGTGACGCTAGCGGGATTAACAATGAGCAGTTCTTC. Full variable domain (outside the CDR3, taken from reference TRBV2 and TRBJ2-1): EPEVTQTPSHQVTQMGQEVILRCVPISNHLYFYWYRQILGQKVEFLVSFYNNEISEKSEIFDDQFSVERPDGSNFTLKIRSTKLEDSAMYFCASSDASGINNEQFFGPGTRLTVL.